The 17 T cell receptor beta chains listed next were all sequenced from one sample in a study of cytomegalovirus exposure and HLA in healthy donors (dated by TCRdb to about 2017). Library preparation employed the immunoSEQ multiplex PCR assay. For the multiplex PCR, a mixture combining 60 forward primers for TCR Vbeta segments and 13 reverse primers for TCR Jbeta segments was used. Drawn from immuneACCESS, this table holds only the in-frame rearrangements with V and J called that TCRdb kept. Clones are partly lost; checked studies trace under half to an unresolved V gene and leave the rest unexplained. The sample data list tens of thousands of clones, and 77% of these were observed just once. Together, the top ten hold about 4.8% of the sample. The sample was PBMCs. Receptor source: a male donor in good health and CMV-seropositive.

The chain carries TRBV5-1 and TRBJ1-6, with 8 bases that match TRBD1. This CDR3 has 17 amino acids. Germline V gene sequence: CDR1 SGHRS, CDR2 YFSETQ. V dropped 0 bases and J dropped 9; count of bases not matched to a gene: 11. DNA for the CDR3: TGCGCCAGCAGCTTGGCCCCGGGACAGGCATACGGTTCACCCCTCCACTTT. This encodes CASSLAPGQAYGSPLHF.

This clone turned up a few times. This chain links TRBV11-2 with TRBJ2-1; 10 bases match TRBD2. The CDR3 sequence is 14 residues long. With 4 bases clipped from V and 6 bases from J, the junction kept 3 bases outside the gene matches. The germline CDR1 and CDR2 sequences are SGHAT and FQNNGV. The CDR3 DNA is TGTGCCAGCAGCTGGGCTAGCGGGGGCAATGAGCAGTTCTTC. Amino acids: CASSWASGGNEQFF.

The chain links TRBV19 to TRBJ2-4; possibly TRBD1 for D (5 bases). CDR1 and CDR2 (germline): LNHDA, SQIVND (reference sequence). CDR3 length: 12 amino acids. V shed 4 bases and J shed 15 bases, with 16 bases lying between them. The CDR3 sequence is CASSTTARAVYF. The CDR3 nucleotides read TGTGCCAGTAGTACGACAGCTAGGGCCGTGTACTTC.

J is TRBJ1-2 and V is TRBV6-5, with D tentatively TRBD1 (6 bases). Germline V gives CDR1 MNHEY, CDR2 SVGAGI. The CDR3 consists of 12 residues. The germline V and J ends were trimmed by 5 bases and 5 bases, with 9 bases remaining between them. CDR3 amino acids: CASSPGTYGYTF. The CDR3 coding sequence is TGTGCCAGCAGTCCTGGGACATATGGCTACACCTTC.

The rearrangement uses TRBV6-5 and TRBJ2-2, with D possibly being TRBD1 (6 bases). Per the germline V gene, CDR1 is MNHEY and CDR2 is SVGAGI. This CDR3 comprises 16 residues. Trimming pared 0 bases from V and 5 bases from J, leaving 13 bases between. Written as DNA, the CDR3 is TGTGCCAGCAGTTACTCTGGGGGCAGATCAACCGGGGAGCTGTTTTTT. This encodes CASSYSGGRSTGELFF.

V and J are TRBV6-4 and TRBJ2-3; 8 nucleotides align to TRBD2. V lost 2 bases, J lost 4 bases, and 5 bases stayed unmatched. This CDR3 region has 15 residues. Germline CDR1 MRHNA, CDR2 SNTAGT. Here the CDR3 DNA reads TGTGCCAGCAGTGACGTGTCTAGCGGGCCAGATACGCAGTATTTT. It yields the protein CASSDVSSGPDTQYF.

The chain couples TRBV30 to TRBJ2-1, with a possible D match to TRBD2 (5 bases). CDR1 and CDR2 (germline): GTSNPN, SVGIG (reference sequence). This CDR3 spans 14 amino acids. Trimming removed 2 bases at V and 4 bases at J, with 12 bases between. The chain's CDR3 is CAWSRGRNYNEQFF. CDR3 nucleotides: TGTGCCTGGAGTCGAGGGAGAAATTACAATGAGCAGTTCTTC.

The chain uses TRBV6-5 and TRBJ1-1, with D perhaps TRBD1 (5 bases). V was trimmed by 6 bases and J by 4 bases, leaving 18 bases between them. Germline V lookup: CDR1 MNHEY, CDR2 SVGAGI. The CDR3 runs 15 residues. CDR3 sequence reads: CASSRSGRVGTEAFF. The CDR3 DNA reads TGTGCCAGCAGCCGATCCGGCAGGGTGGGCACTGAAGCTTTCTTT.

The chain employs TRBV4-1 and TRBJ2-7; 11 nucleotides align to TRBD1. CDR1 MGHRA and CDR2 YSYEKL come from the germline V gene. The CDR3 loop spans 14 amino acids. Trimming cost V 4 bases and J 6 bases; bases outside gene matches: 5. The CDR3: CASSPGQGAGEQYF. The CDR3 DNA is TGCGCCAGCAGCCCCGGACAGGGGGCGGGCGAGCAGTACTTC.

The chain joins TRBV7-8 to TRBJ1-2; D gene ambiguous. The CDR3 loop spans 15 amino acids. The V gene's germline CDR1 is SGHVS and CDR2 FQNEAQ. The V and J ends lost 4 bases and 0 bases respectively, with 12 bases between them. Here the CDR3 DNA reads TGTGCCAGCAGCTCCGGATTGGCGGCTAACTATGGCTACACCTTC. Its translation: CASSSGLAANYGYTF. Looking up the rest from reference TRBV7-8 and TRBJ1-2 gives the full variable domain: GAGVSQSPRYKVAKRGQDVALRCDPISGHVSLFWYQQALGQGPEFLTYFQNEAQLDKSGLPSDRFFAERPEGSVSTLKIQRTQQEDSAVYLCASSSGLAANYGYTFGSGTRLTVV.

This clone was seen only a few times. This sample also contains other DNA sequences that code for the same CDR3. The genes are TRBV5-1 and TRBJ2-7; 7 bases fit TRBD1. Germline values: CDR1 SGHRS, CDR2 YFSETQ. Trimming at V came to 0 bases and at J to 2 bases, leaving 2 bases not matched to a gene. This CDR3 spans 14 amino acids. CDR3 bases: TGCGCCAGCAGCTTGGGGACAGGAGCCTACGAGCAGTACTTC. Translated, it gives CASSLGTGAYEQYF.

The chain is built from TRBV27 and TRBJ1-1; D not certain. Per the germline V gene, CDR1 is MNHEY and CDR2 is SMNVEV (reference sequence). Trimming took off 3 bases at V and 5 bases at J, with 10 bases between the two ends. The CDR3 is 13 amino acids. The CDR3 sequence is CASSLSLVTEAFF. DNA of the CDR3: TGTGCCAGCAGTTTGAGTCTCGTGACTGAAGCTTTCTTT.

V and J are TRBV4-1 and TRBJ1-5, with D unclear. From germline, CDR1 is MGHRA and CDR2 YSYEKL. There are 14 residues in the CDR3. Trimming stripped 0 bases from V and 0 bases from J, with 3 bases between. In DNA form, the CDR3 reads TGCGCCAGCAGCCAAGAGTATAGCAATCAGCCCCAGCATTTT. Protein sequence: CASSQEYSNQPQHF.

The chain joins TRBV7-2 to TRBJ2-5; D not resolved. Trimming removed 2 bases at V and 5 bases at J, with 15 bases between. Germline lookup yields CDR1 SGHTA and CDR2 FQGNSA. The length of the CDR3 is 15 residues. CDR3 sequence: CASSLSSRPEETQYF. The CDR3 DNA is TGTGCCAGCAGCTTATCTTCTAGGCCAGAGGAGACCCAGTACTTC.

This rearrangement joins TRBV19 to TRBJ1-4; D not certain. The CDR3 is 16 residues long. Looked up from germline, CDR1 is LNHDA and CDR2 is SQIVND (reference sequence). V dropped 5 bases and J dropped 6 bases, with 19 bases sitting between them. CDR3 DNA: TGTGCCAGTAGTTCGAACGTGCGGCGGGTTCATGAAAAACTGTTTTTT. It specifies CASSSNVRRVHEKLFF.

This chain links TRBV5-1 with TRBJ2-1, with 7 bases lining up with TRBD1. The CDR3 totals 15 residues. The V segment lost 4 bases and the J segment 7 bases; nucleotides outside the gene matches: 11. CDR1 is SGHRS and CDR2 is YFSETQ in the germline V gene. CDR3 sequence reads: CASSPGLDRSNEQFF. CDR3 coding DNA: TGCGCCAGCAGCCCGGGTTTGGACAGGTCTAATGAGCAGTTCTTC.

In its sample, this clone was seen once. The CDR3 sequence is CASSQLPVPSYEQYF. The CDR3 bases are TGCGCCAGCAGCCAGCTTCCGGTCCCCTCCTACGAGCAGTACTTC. The gene calls are TRBV4-1 and TRBJ2-7, with no clear D. Germline V gene sequence: CDR1 MGHRA, CDR2 YSYEKL. This CDR3 is 15 amino acids long. Trimming took 3 bases from V and 0 from J, leaving 12 bases between them.